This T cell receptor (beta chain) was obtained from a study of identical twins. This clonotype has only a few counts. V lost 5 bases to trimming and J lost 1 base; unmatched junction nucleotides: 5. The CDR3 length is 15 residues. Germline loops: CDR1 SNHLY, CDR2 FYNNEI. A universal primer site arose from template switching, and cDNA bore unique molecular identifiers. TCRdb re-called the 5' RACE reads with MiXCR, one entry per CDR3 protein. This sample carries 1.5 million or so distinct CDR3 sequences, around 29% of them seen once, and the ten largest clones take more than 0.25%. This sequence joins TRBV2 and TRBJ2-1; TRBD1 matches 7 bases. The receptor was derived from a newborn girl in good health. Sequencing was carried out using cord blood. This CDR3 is CASSTTGLSYNEQFF. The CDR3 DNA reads TGTGCCAGCAGTACGACAGGGTTGTCCTACAATGAGCAGTTCTTC.